The 4 T cell receptor beta chains in this list originate from one sample, sequenced in a study of monozygotic twins with inflammatory bowel disease. TCRdb reprocessed the 5' RACE reads and keeps a single row for each CDR3 protein, giving no DNA. This table holds fewer than 550,000 distinct CDR3 sequences. Sequencing was done on a sample of blood. The receptors here all came from a human donor with ulcerative colitis or Crohn's disease, or a healthy co-twin of an affected twin (not recorded which).

The CDR3 is CASSVADSSYEQYF. This rearrangement joins TRBV9 to TRBJ2-7. CDR1 and CDR2 from the germline V gene are SGDLS and YYNGEE. CDR3 size: 14 residues.

V is TRBV20-1 and J is TRBJ2-1; there is no DNA to check the TCRdb D call of TRBD1. CDR3 length: 12 residues. From germline, CDR1 is DFQATT and CDR2 SNEGSKA (reference sequence). CDR3 region: CSASWLSQGQFF.

The chain is built from TRBV5-5 and TRBJ2-3; checking the TCRdb D call of TRBD2 is not possible without DNA. There are 14 residues in the CDR3. Germline assignment: CDR1 SGHKS and CDR2 YYEKEE (reference sequence). The CDR3 loop reads CASSYERRTDTQYF.

The chain carries TRBV9 and TRBJ1-1; the D call from TCRdb, TRBD1, cannot be confirmed without DNA. This CDR3 spans 16 amino acids. Germline V gene data show CDR1 as SGDLS and CDR2 as YYNGEE. Here the CDR3 reads CASSVATNRGAGEAFF.